This passage covers 27 T cell receptor beta chains from one sample sequenced in a study of CD8+CD57+ T cells in acquired aplastic anemia. Investigators profiled TCR beta VDJ and CDR3 from genomic DNA template. TCRdb redid the calling of the reads with MiXCR, one entry per CDR3 protein. The sample has roughly 130,000 distinct CDR3 sequences, about half seen once. Sequenced sample: sorted CD4+, CD8+, or CD8+CD57+ T cells (not recorded which) from PBMCs. The receptors come from a human donor in good health, serving as a control.

This chain links TRBV29-1 with TRBJ2-5; TRBD1 or TRBD2 may be the D gene (6 bases each). Germline assignment: CDR1 SQVTM and CDR2 ANQGSEA. The CDR3 covers 13 residues. V gave up 4 bases and J gave up 5 bases, with 14 bases separating them. The CDR3 reads CSVGRGDGETQYF. The CDR3 DNA follows: TGCAGCGTTGGAAGGGGGGACGGGGAGACCCAGTACTTC.

At least ten counts were recorded for this clonotype. The V call is TRBV6-5, the J call TRBJ1-1, with D hard to call. Germline values: CDR1 MNHEY, CDR2 SVGAGI. The CDR3 length is 11 residues. V shed 1 base and J shed 6 bases, with 3 bases lying between them. The DNA of the CDR3 is TGTGCCAGCAGTTACTATTCTGAAGCTTTCTTT. It yields the protein CASSYYSEAFF.

This clonotype was seen repeatedly, ten times or more. The chain combines TRBV7-3 with TRBJ2-7; TRBD1 might be the D (5 bases). V lost 1 base and J 1 base, leaving 11 bases between the germline ends. The germline V gene has CDR1 SGHTA and CDR2 FQGTGA. This CDR3 has 15 residues. Written as DNA, the CDR3 is TGTGCCAGCAGCTTAAGTGGGGCCTATTCCTACGAGCAGTACTTC. Protein: CASSLSGAYSYEQYF.

At least ten counts were recorded for this clonotype. V gene TRBV7-9 combines with J gene TRBJ2-7; D is possibly TRBD2 (7 bases). CDR1 and CDR2 (germline): SEHNR, FQNEAQ (reference sequence). The CDR3 covers 15 residues. Trimming removed 10 bases at V and 6 bases at J, with 25 bases between. In nucleotides, the CDR3 is TGTGCCATCTCGACCCTGGGGGGGCCTTCTGGCGAGCAGTACTTC. Its translation: CAISTLGGPSGEQYF.

This chain uses TRBV15 with TRBJ1-4; D unresolved. V lost 5 bases and J 7 bases, leaving 8 bases between the germline ends. This CDR3 comprises 12 residues. Germline values: CDR1 LNHNV, CDR2 YYDKDF (reference sequence). CDR3 residues: CATSGLVEKLFF. CDR3 nucleotides: TGTGCCACCAGCGGACTGGTTGAAAAACTGTTTTTT.

The chain is built from TRBV20-1 and TRBJ2-7, with 8 bases fitting TRBD1. J was trimmed by 4 bases and V by 3 bases; bases with no gene match: 5. Germline V gene data show CDR1 as DFQATT and CDR2 as SNEGSKA (reference sequence). The CDR3 has 13 residues. DNA of the CDR3: TGCAGTGCTAGGGCGGACAGGGAATACGAGCAGTACTTC. It codes for CSARADREYEQYF.

This chain links TRBV7-8 with TRBJ2-7, with D possibly matching TRBD2 (5 bases). The germline CDR1 and CDR2 sequences are SGHVS and FQNEAQ. The V end was cut by 5 bases, the J end by 7 bases, with 12 bases between. This CDR3 has 12 residues. CDR3 protein: CASSPGREEQYF. CDR3 sequence (DNA): TGTGCCAGCAGCCCGGGAAGAGAGGAGCAGTACTTC.

This clonotype is termed medium-sized. V gene TRBV7-6 combines with J gene TRBJ1-1; D gene unclear. The CDR3 spans 13 residues. Deletions cut 2 bases from V and 1 base from J, with 5 bases between. Germline V CDR1 and CDR2: SGHVS, FNYEAQ. The CDR3 DNA reads TGTGCCAGCAGCTTACTCAGGAACACTGAAGCTTTCTTT. Its translation is CASSLLRNTEAFF.

This chain joins TRBV19 and TRBJ2-5; 11 bases map to TRBD2. Germline lookup yields CDR1 LNHDA and CDR2 SQIVND (reference sequence). V was clipped by 10 bases and J by 5 bases; unmatched bases: 15. CDR3 length: 16 amino acids. CDR3 loop: CAIHNSGRVSRETQYF. The CDR3 DNA follows: TGTGCCATTCATAATAGCGGGAGGGTTTCTCGGGAGACCCAGTACTTC. Looking up the rest from reference TRBV19 and TRBJ2-5 gives the full variable domain: DGGITQSPKYLFRKEGQNVTLSCEQNLNHDAMYWYRQDPGQGLRLIYYSQIVNDFQKGDIAEGYSVSREKKESFPLTVTSAQKNPTAFYLCAIHNSGRVSRETQYFGPGTRLLVL.

This clonotype was found a few times. This rearrangement joins TRBV20-1 to TRBJ2-1; 14 bases agree with TRBD2. V trimming: 6 bases; J trimming: 0 bases; junction bases outside the gene matches: 4. Germline V CDR1 and CDR2: DFQATT, SNEGSKA (reference sequence). The CDR3 contains 16 residues. CDR3 nucleotide sequence: TGCAGTGCCCGGACTAGCGGGGGGTCCTCCTACAATGAGCAGTTCTTC. Amino acids: CSARTSGGSSYNEQFF.

The chain employs TRBV10-1 and TRBJ2-7; D uncertain. V gave up 1 base and J gave up 3 bases, with 7 bases separating them. This CDR3 is built from 13 residues. CDR1 is WNHNN and CDR2 is SYGVQD in the germline V gene (reference sequence). Written as DNA, the CDR3 is TGCGCCAGCAGTGAGTGGGTAGACTACGAGCAGTACTTC. It codes for CASSEWVDYEQYF.

This clonotype has a single count. V usage is TRBV7-3 and J usage is TRBJ2-7; a possible D gene is TRBD2 (6 bases). Germline V CDR1 and CDR2: SGHTA, FQGTGA. The V end lost 5 bases, the J end lost 0 bases, and 11 bases lay between the germline ends. This CDR3 has 14 amino acids. CDR3 bases: TGTGCCAGCAGCCCTCTAGCGACCTCCTACGAGCAGTACTTC. Amino acids: CASSPLATSYEQYF.

This chain links TRBV6-1 with TRBJ1-2; 9 bases line up with TRBD1. V dropped 3 bases and J dropped 6; count of bases not matched to a gene: 5. This CDR3 is 14 amino acids long. In germline, CDR1 is MNHNS, CDR2 SASEGT. CDR3 protein: CASSDSGTGHGYTF. The CDR3, as DNA: TGTGCCAGCAGTGATTCCGGGACAGGGCATGGCTACACCTTC.

About this clonotype: This may be a read error: a much more frequent sequence differs by one nucleotide. The V gene is TRBV6-1, the J gene TRBJ1-1; possible D gene TRBD1, 6 bases. CDR3 length: 13 amino acids. Germline V gives CDR1 MNHNS, CDR2 SASEGT. V was pared by 6 bases and J by 4 bases, with 12 bases between. The CDR3 here is CASRQGSTTEAFF. The CDR3 nucleotides are TGTGCCAGCAGACAGGGTTCGACCACTGAAGCTTTCTTT.

The CDR3 nucleotides are TGTGCCAGCAGCTCCGGCTGGACAGGCACCGGGGAGCTGTTTTTT. Translated, it gives CASSSGWTGTGELFF. V gene TRBV7-2 combines with J gene TRBJ2-2; 7 bases are shared with TRBD1. CDR1 and CDR2 from the germline V gene are SGHTA and FQGNSA. V lost 4 bases and J lost 4; bases outside the gene matches: 6. This CDR3 is 15 amino acids long. Full variable domain (remainder filled in from reference TRBV7-2 and TRBJ2-2): GAGVSQSPSNKVTEKGKDVELRCDPISGHTALYWYRQSLGQGLEFLIYFQGNSAPDKSGLPSDRFSAERTGGSVSTLTIQRTQQEDSAVYLCASSSGWTGTGELFFGEGSRLTVL.

A word on this clonotype: Compared with germline, one end of the junction differs, possibly owing to a read error. V gene TRBV15 combines with J gene TRBJ2-1; TRBD2 is a possible D gene (5 bases). This CDR3 region has 16 residues. Germline V lookup: CDR1 LNHNV, CDR2 YYDKDF (reference sequence). CDR3 nucleotide sequence: TGTGCCACCGCTTCGAAATCCGGACTGGCTTACAATGAGCGGTTCTTC. Amino acids: CATASKSGLAYNERFF.

CDR3 residues: CASSPRTAITRDSPQHF. Here the CDR3 DNA reads TGTGCCAGCAGCCCTCGGACGGCGATCACCCGGGATTCGCCCCAGCATTTT. This rearrangement joins TRBV12-1 to TRBJ1-5; the DNA was not used to check the table's D call, TRBD1. TRBV12-1 is a pseudogene segment. This CDR3 spans 17 amino acids.

The J gene is TRBJ1-1, the V gene TRBV19; D gene unclear. V lost 10 bases and J lost 8, with 14 bases in between. Germline V lookup: CDR1 LNHDA, CDR2 SQIVND (reference sequence). CDR3 size: 11 residues. CDR3 residues: CATQYRLEAFF. The DNA of the CDR3 is TGTGCCACTCAGTACAGACTGGAAGCTTTCTTT.

This clonotype showed up just once. The chain uses TRBV2 and TRBJ2-7; TRBD1 is a possible D gene (7 bases). Germline V gene lookup returns CDR1 SNHLY and CDR2 FYNNEI. The CDR3 runs to 15 residues. V was trimmed by 4 bases and J by 3 bases, leaving 16 bases between them. In nucleotides, the CDR3 is TGTGCCAGCAGTGTGGAGGGGGCAGGGTACTACGAGCAGTACTTC. This translates into CASSVEGAGYYEQYF.

The chain employs TRBV3-1 and TRBJ1-4; TRBD1 might be the D (5 bases). This CDR3 has 11 residues. V lost 3 bases and J 16 bases, leaving 12 bases between the germline ends. CDR1 is LGHDT, CDR2 YNNKEL, per germline (reference sequence). CDR3 in DNA: TGTGCCAGCAGCCAGGGGGAGACGGCGTTTTTT. This codes for CASSQGETAFF.

This clonotype was seen ten or more times. The chain uses TRBV2 and TRBJ2-1; 8 positions agree with TRBD1. The ends lost 3 bases at V and 6 bases at J; junction bases unmatched: 4. The CDR3 sequence is 14 residues long. Germline values: CDR1 SNHLY, CDR2 FYNNEI. CDR3 region: CASSERDRSNEQFF. As DNA, the CDR3 is TGTGCCAGCAGTGAGAGGGACAGGAGCAATGAGCAGTTCTTC.

This clonotype was seen ten or more times. This may come from a read error, since a much larger clone is one base off. Lacking the conserved final phenylalanine or tryptophan, this CDR3 likely reflects a read error. J is TRBJ1-2 and V is TRBV4-1; tentatively, D is TRBD1 (5 bases). The CDR3 sequence is 16 residues long. The ends were cut back, 0 bases at V and 4 bases at J, with 15 bases in the middle. Germline lookup yields CDR1 MGHRA and CDR2 YSYEKL. This chain's CDR3 is CASSQDQDSLGYGYTL. In DNA, the CDR3 is TGCGCCAGCAGCCAAGATCAAGACAGCCTGGGCTATGGCTACACCCTC.

The sample holds one count of this clonotype. The rearrangement joins TRBV24-1 to TRBJ2-1, with no clear D. CDR1 is KGHDR, CDR2 SFDVKD, per germline. The CDR3 sequence is 15 residues long. V was trimmed by 3 bases and J by 0 bases, leaving 8 bases between them. This CDR3 is CATSDNYGSYNEQFF. CDR3 DNA: TGTGCCACCAGTGATAATTACGGCTCCTACAATGAGCAGTTCTTC.

About this clonotype: At one end the junction does not follow the germline gene, possibly because of a read error. CDR3 region: CASGIFVEESANYGYTF. The CDR3 DNA reads as TGTGCCAGCGGTATCTTTGTCGAGGAGTCGGCTAATTATGGCTACACCTTC. This chain links TRBV11-1 with TRBJ1-2; D ambiguous. Per germline, CDR1 SGHAT and CDR2 FQDESV (reference sequence). The CDR3 extends over 17 amino acids.

The chain is built from TRBV6-1 and TRBJ1-2, with 7 bases aligning to TRBD1. This CDR3 is built from 12 residues. The V and J ends lost 11 bases and 6 bases, in that order; junction bases with no gene match: 9. The V gene's germline CDR1 is MNHNS and CDR2 SASEGT. The CDR3 region has the DNA TGTGCCGCCAGGGGGACAGCCCATGGCTACACCTTC. Translation: CAARGTAHGYTF.

This clonotype was recorded many times. V is TRBV2 and J is TRBJ2-2; D might be TRBD2 (5 bases). The V end was cut by 9 bases, the J end by 1 base, with 12 bases between. Germline V gene lookup returns CDR1 SNHLY and CDR2 FYNNEI. The CDR3 spans 14 residues. In DNA form, the CDR3 reads TGTGCCAGTTCGGACTTCCTGAACACCGGGGAGCTGTTTTTT. This gives the protein CASSDFLNTGELFF. The whole variable domain, filled in from reference TRBV2 and TRBJ2-2, reads EPEVTQTPSHQVTQMGQEVILRCVPISNHLYFYWYRQILGQKVEFLVSFYNNEISEKSEIFDDQFSVERPDGSNFTLKIRSTKLEDSAMYFCASSDFLNTGELFFGEGSRLTVL.

This clonotype was detected many times. The chain carries TRBV18 and TRBJ2-5, with 8 bases identical to TRBD1. The CDR3 is 16 amino acids. Germline-derived CDR1 and CDR2 are KGHSH and LQKENI. J was trimmed by 2 bases and V by 3 bases; bases with no gene match: 8. The CDR3 bases are TGTGCCAGCTCACCGCCTGGGACAGGTCGTCAAGAGACCCAGTACTTC. Its translation is CASSPPGTGRQETQYF.